This passage covers 23 T cell receptor beta chains from one sample sequenced in a study of T cells in Graves' hyperthyroidism and ophthalmopathy. RNA transcripts served as the template for amplifying TCR beta CDR3 regions. Carried out on the TCR CDR3, a first-round RT-PCR used the HTBI primer set. TCRdb reprocessed the multiplex PCR reads with MiXCR, giving one entry per CDR3 protein. The repertoire holds hundreds of thousands of distinct CDR3 sequences, with 38% as singletons. What was sequenced was blood. These receptors were taken from a man aged 18 to 35 with Graves' hyperthyroidism.

This clonotype was seen once. The genes are TRBV29-1 and TRBJ1-1; D is uncertain. From germline, CDR1 is SQVTM and CDR2 ANQGSEA. This CDR3 is 12 amino acids long. V was trimmed by 5 bases and J by 0 bases, leaving 7 bases between them. The CDR3 is CSVLSMNTEAFF. In DNA form, the CDR3 reads TGCAGCGTTCTCAGTATGAACACTGAAGCTTTCTTT.

This chain connects TRBV29-1 to TRBJ1-1; 8 positions agree with TRBD1. The CDR3 contains 17 residues. V shed 0 bases and J 1 base; nucleotides not matched to a gene: 10. Per the germline V gene, CDR1 is SQVTM and CDR2 is ANQGSEA. CDR3 sequence reads: CSVEDSEQGASNTEAFF. CDR3 DNA: TGCAGCGTTGAAGATAGCGAGCAGGGGGCGTCGAACACTGAAGCTTTCTTT.

At least ten counts were recorded for this clonotype. The chain joins TRBV25-1 to TRBJ1-1; TRBD1 is a possible D gene (5 bases). CDR1 is MGHDK, CDR2 SYGVNS, per germline. The CDR3 spans 13 residues. The V end was cut by 1 base, the J end by 3 bases, with 6 bases between. CDR3 in amino acids: CASSEWGHTEAFF. As DNA, the CDR3 is TGTGCCAGCAGTGAATGGGGACACACTGAAGCTTTCTTT.

About this clonotype: At one end the junction does not follow the germline gene, possibly because of a read error. The rearrangement joins TRBV10-3 to TRBJ2-5; 10 bases are a match to TRBD1. The length of the CDR3 is 14 residues. The germline V gene has CDR1 ENHRY and CDR2 SYGVKD. CDR3 nucleotides: TGTGCCATCGGTGAAGGGACAGGGGTAAAGACCCAGTACTTC. It is translated as CAIGEGTGVKTQYF.

J is TRBJ1-2 and V is TRBV6-6; no clear D. Per germline, CDR1 MNHNY and CDR2 SVGAGI (reference sequence). Trimming pared 5 bases from V and 8 bases from J, leaving 12 bases between. The CDR3 loop spans 12 amino acids. CDR3 in amino acids: CASSESPRGYTF. CDR3 DNA: TGTGCCAGCAGTGAGTCACCGAGAGGCTACACCTTC.

The J gene is TRBJ1-1, the V gene TRBV7-2; TRBD1 matches at 7 bases. After removal of 5 bases from V and 3 bases from J, the junction contained 9 bases not matched to a gene. CDR1 and CDR2 from the germline V gene are SGHTA and FQGNSA. This CDR3 spans 15 amino acids. CDR3 coding DNA: TGTGCCAGCAGCCCGACAGGACAGGTATACACTGAAGCTTTCTTT. Translating gives CASSPTGQVYTEAFF.

This clonotype has a count of ten or more. This chain's CDR3 is CATSRDNGGASYEQYF. The CDR3 DNA sequence: TGTGCCACCAGCAGAGATAACGGAGGGGCGTCCTACGAGCAGTACTTC. V and J are TRBV15 and TRBJ2-7; tentative D call: TRBD2 (6 bases). Germline V gives CDR1 LNHNV, CDR2 YYDKDF (reference sequence). The CDR3 consists of 16 residues. V lost 0 bases and J lost 1, with 13 bases in between.

At least ten counts were recorded for this clonotype. The chain links TRBV12-3 or TRBV12-4 to TRBJ1-2; D unclear. V lost 6 bases, J lost 7 bases, and 12 bases lay in between. This CDR3 comprises 12 residues. The CDR3 sequence: CASSTGETGYTF. DNA of the CDR3: TGTGCCAGCAGCACTGGGGAGACTGGCTACACCTTC.

The table lists this clonotype with a few counts. A much larger clone sits a single nucleotide away, making a read error possible. The chain has TRBV25-1 and TRBJ1-6; D gene ambiguous. Germline values: CDR1 MGHDK, CDR2 SYGVNS. The CDR3 is 12 amino acids. V lost 8 bases to trimming and J lost 14 bases, with 16 bases between them. In DNA, the CDR3 is TGTGCCAGCGGCGATACCCGTCTAGCCCTCCACTTT. Its protein product is CASGDTRLALHF.

This clonotype was picked up many times. V usage is TRBV2 and J usage is TRBJ2-7, with TRBD2 matching 9 bases. The CDR3 totals 14 residues. V trimming: 3 bases; J trimming: 3 bases; junction bases outside the gene matches: 3. Germline V lookup: CDR1 SNHLY, CDR2 FYNNEI. The CDR3 DNA reads TGTGCCAGCAGTGAGGCTAGCGGGAACTACGAGCAGTACTTC. Encoded protein: CASSEASGNYEQYF.

This clonotype has ten or more counts. The rearrangement links TRBV2 to TRBJ1-1; D is undetermined. CDR3 size: 11 residues. Germline values: CDR1 SNHLY, CDR2 FYNNEI. V lost 5 bases, J lost 7 bases, and 8 bases lay in between. The CDR3 region is CASSPDGEAFF. The CDR3 DNA is TGTGCCAGCAGTCCAGACGGTGAAGCTTTCTTT. The full variable domain, rest sourced from reference TRBV2 and TRBJ1-1, is EPEVTQTPSHQVTQMGQEVILRCVPISNHLYFYWYRQILGQKVEFLVSFYNNEISEKSEIFDDQFSVERPDGSNFTLKIRSTKLEDSAMYFCASSPDGEAFFGQGTRLTVV.

The V call is TRBV10-2, the J call TRBJ1-1; the match to TRBD1 covers 10 bases. Germline values: CDR1 WSHSY, CDR2 SAAADI. This CDR3 has 15 amino acids. Trimming cost V 7 bases and J 0 bases; bases outside gene matches: 5. Written as DNA, the CDR3 is TGCGCCAGCATCCAGACAGGGGGCATGAACACTGAAGCTTTCTTT. Its protein product is CASIQTGGMNTEAFF.

Ten or more counts support this clonotype. The chain joins TRBV29-1 to TRBJ2-5; TRBD1 matches at 11 bases. The CDR3 has 14 amino acids. Looked up from germline, CDR1 is SQVTM and CDR2 is ANQGSEA. V was clipped by 6 bases and J by 4 bases; unmatched bases: 7. This chain's CDR3 is CSVPGQGVLETQYF. The CDR3 DNA is TGCAGCGTACCGGGACAGGGGGTTTTAGAGACCCAGTACTTC.

This clonotype was found many times. The V gene is TRBV20-1, the J gene TRBJ2-5; 10 bases align to TRBD1. Germline V gene data show CDR1 as DFQATT and CDR2 as SNEGSKA (reference sequence). The CDR3 has 14 amino acids. V dropped 8 bases and J dropped 3; count of bases not matched to a gene: 9. The CDR3 region is CSTPPGTGEETQYF. CDR3 DNA: TGCAGTACGCCTCCCGGGACAGGGGAAGAGACCCAGTACTTC.

Ten or more counts support this clonotype. V gene TRBV15 combines with J gene TRBJ1-1; D is unclear. The CDR3 is 15 amino acids. The germline V and J ends were trimmed by 1 base and 4 bases, with 13 bases remaining between them. CDR1 is LNHNV, CDR2 YYDKDF, per germline (reference sequence). The CDR3 DNA reads TGTGCCACCAGCAGAGGAGGAGTAGGCGGCACTGAAGCTTTCTTT. Its protein is CATSRGGVGGTEAFF. Full variable domain (missing parts from reference TRBV15 and TRBJ1-1): DAMVIQNPRYQVTQFGKPVTLSCSQTLNHNVMYWYQQKSSQAPKLLFHYYDKDFNNEADTPDNFQSRRPNTSFCFLDIRSPGLGDTAMYLCATSRGGVGGTEAFFGQGTRLTVV.

This clonotype was detected many times. V gene TRBV29-1 combines with J gene TRBJ1-1; 11 nucleotides line up with TRBD1. CDR1 and CDR2 from the germline V gene are SQVTM and ANQGSEA. The V gene end was trimmed by 6 bases and the J gene end by 4 bases; junction bases not matched to a gene: 4. The CDR3 runs 13 residues. The CDR3 nucleotides read TGCAGCGTCGGACAGGGGGCTAGCACTGAAGCTTTCTTT. Translation gives CSVGQGASTEAFF.

In DNA, the CDR3 is TGTGCCAGCATCGAACCCCCACCTACCCCTTATCTATCAGGGGGATTTCAAAACAACTATGGCTACACCTTC. Protein product: CASIEPPPTPYLSGGFQNNYGYTF. The genes are TRBV2 and TRBJ1-2; 7 nucleotides agree with TRBD1. CDR3 length equals 24 residues. V shed 7 bases, J shed 2 bases, and the junction held 37 bases outside the gene matches. Germline CDR1 is SNHLY and CDR2 is FYNNEI.

This clonotype came up many times. The J gene is TRBJ2-2, the V gene TRBV9; no clear D. CDR3 length equals 13 residues. V lost 1 base and J 3 bases, leaving 4 bases between the germline ends. Germline CDR1 and CDR2: SGDLS and YYNGEE. The CDR3 DNA sequence: TGTGCCAGCAGCGTAACGGACACCGGGGAGCTGTTTTTT. Residues: CASSVTDTGELFF.

DNA for the CDR3: TGTGCCAGCAGCTTATTCCCAGGGGGCACAGATACGCAGTATTTT. Translating it yields CASSLFPGGTDTQYF. This chain links TRBV7-6 with TRBJ2-3, with D perhaps TRBD1 (6 bases). Germline V gene data show CDR1 as SGHVS and CDR2 as FNYEAQ. This CDR3 is 15 amino acids long. The V gene lost 2 bases and the J gene lost 1 base, with 10 bases spanning the gap.

This clonotype appeared a single time. V gene TRBV7-3 combines with J gene TRBJ1-1; D remains ambiguous. This CDR3 comprises 13 residues. The ends were cut back, 8 bases at V and 4 bases at J, with 14 bases in the middle. Germline assignment: CDR1 SGHTA and CDR2 FQGTGA. CDR3 loop: CASAENRGTEAFF. The CDR3 region has the DNA TGTGCCAGCGCTGAAAACCGAGGCACTGAAGCTTTCTTT.

Points on this clonotype: An end of the junction differs from the germline gene, which may be a read error. The chain links TRBV5-1 to TRBJ2-7; D is possibly TRBD1 or TRBD2 (5 bases each). Germline-derived CDR1 and CDR2 are SGHRS and YFSETQ. The CDR3 runs to 14 residues. CDR3 region: CASSYVAGAYVQYF. The CDR3 DNA is TGCGCCAGCAGCTATGTAGCCGGGGCCTACGTGCAGTACTTC.

As regards this clonotype: Possible read error: a much larger clone is one base away. This chain links TRBV29-1 with TRBJ1-1; no reliable D call. Trimming removed 5 bases at V and 1 base at J, with 20 bases between. This CDR3 spans 16 amino acids. Germline V gives CDR1 SQVTM, CDR2 ANQGSEA. The CDR3 reads CSVTLDSYRRNTEAFF. The CDR3 DNA reads TGCAGCGTTACTCTCGACTCCTACCGGAGGAACACTGAAGCTTTCTTT. Looking up the rest from reference TRBV29-1 and TRBJ1-1 gives the full variable domain: SAVISQKPSRDICQRGTSLTIQCQVDSQVTMMFWYRQQPGQSLTLIATANQGSEATYESGFVIDKFPISRPNLTFSTLTVSNMSPEDSSIYLCSVTLDSYRRNTEAFFGQGTRLTVV.

This clonotype was seen ten or more times. The V and J genes are TRBV10-3 and TRBJ2-7; a possible D gene is TRBD1 (6 bases). Per germline, CDR1 ENHRY and CDR2 SYGVKD. The V and J ends lost 3 bases and 5 bases respectively, with 23 bases between them. This CDR3 has 17 amino acids. The CDR3 DNA follows: TGTGCCATCAGTGAACTAACAGGGATGGGGAGAAGGGACGAGCAGTACTTC. Translated, it gives CAISELTGMGRRDEQYF.